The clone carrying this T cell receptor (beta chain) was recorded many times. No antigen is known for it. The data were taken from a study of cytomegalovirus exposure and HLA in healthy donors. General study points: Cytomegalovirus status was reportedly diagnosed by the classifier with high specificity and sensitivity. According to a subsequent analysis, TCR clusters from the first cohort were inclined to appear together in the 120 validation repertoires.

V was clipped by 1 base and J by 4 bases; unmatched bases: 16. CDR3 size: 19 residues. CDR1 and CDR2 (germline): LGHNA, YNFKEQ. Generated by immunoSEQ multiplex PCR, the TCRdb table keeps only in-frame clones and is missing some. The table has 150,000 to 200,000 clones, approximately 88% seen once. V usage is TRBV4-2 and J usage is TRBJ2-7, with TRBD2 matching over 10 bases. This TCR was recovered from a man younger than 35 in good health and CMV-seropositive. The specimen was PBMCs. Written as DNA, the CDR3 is TGTGCCAGCAGCCAAGCTGGGAGCGGGAGGGCCGGAGCGTGGTACGAGCAGTACTTC. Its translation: CASSQAGSGRAGAWYEQYF.